Below are 27 T cell receptor beta chains sequenced from a single sample in a study of cytomegalovirus exposure and HLA in healthy donors. PCR was performed using 60 Vbeta and 13 Jbeta primers. The repertoire was sequenced with immunoSEQ multiplex PCR; TCRdb's copy has only in-frame clones and lacks some. The table has some 110,000 clones, around 80% seen once. Input material: PBMCs. All receptors derive from a woman between 40 and 55 years old in good health and CMV-seronegative.

Concerning this clone: Mismatch with germline at one junction end may stem from a read error. The V call is TRBV18, the J call TRBJ2-7, with D perhaps TRBD1 (5 bases). The CDR3 loop spans 14 amino acids. Germline CDR1 and CDR2: KGHSH and LQKENI. The CDR3 sequence is CASSPDTRSCEQYF. CDR3 DNA: TGTGCCAGCTCACCGGACACTCGATCCTGCGAGCAGTACTTC. Complete variable domain (other parts from reference TRBV18 and TRBJ2-7): NAGVMQNPRHLVRRRGQEARLRCSPMKGHSHVYWYRQLPEEGLKFMVYLQKENIIDESGMPKERFSAEFPKEGPSILRIQQVVRGDSAAYFCASSPDTRSCEQYFGPGTRLTVT.

This clone appeared a few times. The chain joins TRBV28 to TRBJ2-7; no reliable D call. The CDR3 sequence is 13 residues long. Germline V gives CDR1 MDHEN, CDR2 SYDVKM. With 0 bases removed from V and 3 bases from J, the gap between germline ends came to 6 bases. This chain's CDR3 is CASSLWAGYEQYF. The CDR3 DNA reads TGTGCCAGCAGTTTATGGGCAGGCTACGAGCAGTACTTC.

The chain couples TRBV27 to TRBJ2-7, with 12 nucleotides matching TRBD2. Unmatched junction bases numbered 4, after V lost 4 bases and J lost 0 bases. CDR3 length equals 16 residues. The V gene's germline CDR1 is MNHEY and CDR2 SMNVEV (reference sequence). The CDR3 nucleotides are TGTGCCAGCAGTTCCAGGACTAGCGGGGTCTCCTACGAGCAGTACTTC. Amino acids: CASSSRTSGVSYEQYF.

This clone was picked up one time. The V and J genes are TRBV18 and TRBJ2-3, with D perhaps matching TRBD1 (5 bases). V lost 2 bases to trimming and J lost 0 bases, with 12 bases between them. The CDR3 is 16 amino acids. CDR1 and CDR2 from the germline V gene are KGHSH and LQKENI. The CDR3 spells CASSPIPQVSTDTQYF. In nucleotides, the CDR3 is TGTGCCAGCTCACCAATTCCACAGGTTAGCACAGATACGCAGTATTTT.

The CDR3 reads CASSPTTDTQYF. The CDR3 region has the DNA TGTGCCAGCAGCCCCACTACAGATACGCAGTATTTT. This chain links TRBV7-2 with TRBJ2-3; no reliable D call. Germline CDR1 reads SGHTA; CDR2 reads FQGNSA. CDR3 length: 12 amino acids. V gave up 5 bases and J gave up 3 bases, with 6 bases separating them.

As regards this clone: The same CDR3 is also encoded by other DNA sequences in this sample. The gene calls are TRBV28 and TRBJ2-7; no firm D call. Germline CDR1 is MDHEN and CDR2 is SYDVKM. This CDR3 spans 12 amino acids. With 6 bases removed from V and 0 bases from J, the gap between germline ends came to 6 bases. The CDR3 DNA follows: TGTGCCAGCAGCCCCAGCTCCTACGAGCAGTACTTC. This sequence encodes CASSPSSYEQYF.

This clone was seen only a few times. This chain's CDR3 is CASSPSRTGVLYEQYF. DNA for the CDR3: TGTGCCAGCAGCCCCTCTCGGACAGGGGTGCTCTACGAGCAGTACTTC. V and J are TRBV7-9 and TRBJ2-7; 9 bases are shared with TRBD1. The CDR3 loop spans 16 amino acids. The V gene's germline CDR1 is SEHNR and CDR2 FQNEAQ (reference sequence). Germline trimming cut 5 bases from V and 3 bases from J; bases unmatched to any gene: 11.

CDR3 sequence: CASSLEAGMYNEQFF. The CDR3 DNA follows: TGTGCCAGCAGCTTAGAAGCAGGGATGTACAATGAGCAGTTCTTC. The gene calls are TRBV7-2 and TRBJ2-1; the D gene is possibly TRBD1 (5 bases). The germline V and J ends were trimmed by 1 base and 4 bases, with 11 bases remaining between them. The CDR3 spans 15 residues. CDR1 SGHTA and CDR2 FQGNSA come from the germline V gene.

The DNA of the CDR3 is TGTGCCAGCAGTTTAGGGACAGCTGACAGTGAGCAGTACTTC. This encodes CASSLGTADSEQYF. The rearrangement joins TRBV28 to TRBJ2-5; 7 bases fit TRBD1. V lost 2 bases and J lost 11; bases outside the gene matches: 11. This CDR3 has 14 residues. The germline gives CDR1 MDHEN, CDR2 SYDVKM.

This clone was detected only once. The rearrangement links TRBV6-5 to TRBJ2-3, with no clear D. Germline CDR1 MNHEY, CDR2 SVGAGI. There are 14 residues in the CDR3. Trimming took off 4 bases at V and 0 bases at J, with 8 bases between the two ends. In nucleotides, the CDR3 is TGTGCCAGCAGTTCAGCGACTAGCACAGATACGCAGTATTTT. Its protein is CASSSATSTDTQYF.

This clone has a single count. The genes are TRBV30 and TRBJ1-3, with D possibly being TRBD1 (5 bases). The germline CDR1 and CDR2 sequences are GTSNPN and SVGIG (reference sequence). V gave up 7 bases and J gave up 3 bases, with 7 bases separating them. The CDR3 consists of 11 residues. Written as DNA, the CDR3 is TGTGCCTCGGACAATGGAAACACCATATATTTT. Its translation: CASDNGNTIYF.

The chain couples TRBV27 to TRBJ2-1, with 8 nucleotides matching TRBD2. Looked up from germline, CDR1 is MNHEY and CDR2 is SMNVEV (reference sequence). The CDR3 is made up of 16 amino acids. The V segment lost 5 bases and the J segment 1 base; nucleotides outside the gene matches: 7. The CDR3 reads CASSIILAESYNEQFF. The CDR3 DNA reads TGTGCCAGCAGTATTATACTAGCGGAATCCTACAATGAGCAGTTCTTC.

J is TRBJ1-5 and V is TRBV5-1, with 8 bases that match TRBD1. The CDR3 extends over 14 amino acids. V shed 4 bases, J shed 6 bases, and the junction held 6 bases outside the gene matches. Germline V gives CDR1 SGHRS, CDR2 YFSETQ. DNA of the CDR3: TGCGCCAGCAGCAAGAGACAGGGGTCTCAGCCCCAGCATTTT. Protein: CASSKRQGSQPQHF.

The chain employs TRBV9 and TRBJ2-2; TRBD2 might be the D (5 bases). Per the germline V gene, CDR1 is SGDLS and CDR2 is YYNGEE. This CDR3 has 17 amino acids. The germline V and J ends were trimmed by 0 bases and 1 base, with 13 bases remaining between them. For the CDR3, the DNA is TGTGCCAGCAGCGTAGGTCTGCTCGGGAAGAACACCGGGGAGCTGTTTTTT. This translates into CASSVGLLGKNTGELFF.

This clone was picked up one time. J is TRBJ2-1 and V is TRBV28, with D unclear. Trimming removed 1 base from V and 3 bases from J, with 10 bases in between. From germline, CDR1 is MDHEN and CDR2 SYDVKM. CDR3 length equals 15 residues. CDR3 protein: CASSLSSAGYNEQFF. Here the CDR3 DNA reads TGTGCCAGCAGTTTATCTTCGGCAGGCTACAATGAGCAGTTCTTC.

To note about this clone: One end of the junction varies from germline; a read error may be responsible. The chain couples TRBV27 to TRBJ2-1, with TRBD2 identical over 14 bases. CDR3 size: 15 residues. Germline CDR1 and CDR2: MNHEY and SMNVEV (reference sequence). The CDR3 DNA is TGTGCCAGCAGTTTGGGACTAGCGGGAGAGAATGGGCAGTTCTTC. It codes for CASSLGLAGENGQFF.

V and J are TRBV6-1 and TRBJ2-5; 8 bases match TRBD2. The J call may be wrong; the DNA end is better matched by TRBJ2-7. CDR1 is MNHNS and CDR2 is SASEGT in the germline V gene. The length of the CDR3 is 17 residues. The CDR3 sequence is CASSEARYSAGAYEQYF. The CDR3 DNA reads TGTGCCAGCAGTGAAGCCCGGTATTCAGCGGGAGCCTACGAGCAGTACTTC.

The genes are TRBV18 and TRBJ1-2; D call uncertain. Trimming cost V 2 bases and J 0 bases, with 13 bases left between them. CDR1 is KGHSH and CDR2 is LQKENI in the germline V gene. The CDR3 consists of 16 residues. The CDR3 region has the DNA TGTGCCAGCTCACCATCCACCACCATAGCTAACTATGGCTACACCTTC. Residues: CASSPSTTIANYGYTF.

This clone occurred a few times. J is TRBJ2-1 and V is TRBV27; 7 nucleotides agree with TRBD2. V shed 8 bases, J shed 7 bases, and the junction held 14 bases outside the gene matches. CDR1 and CDR2 from the germline V gene are MNHEY and SMNVEV (reference sequence). CDR3 length equals 15 residues. CDR3 nucleotide sequence: TGTGCCAGCCTCCCGCGGGGAGGGAACGGGAATGAGCAGTTCTTC. Translation gives CASLPRGGNGNEQFF.

V is TRBV19 and J is TRBJ2-3; D ambiguous. There are 13 residues in the CDR3. Germline CDR1 reads LNHDA; CDR2 reads SQIVND (reference sequence). With 2 bases removed from V and 1 base from J, the gap between germline ends came to 4 bases. The CDR3 DNA sequence: TGTGCCAGTAGTATACAGGGCACAGATACGCAGTATTTT. Protein: CASSIQGTDTQYF.

The chain joins TRBV4-3 to TRBJ2-1, with D tentatively TRBD1 (6 bases). The CDR3 length is 12 residues. Trimming cost V 4 bases and J 8 bases, with 9 bases left between them. CDR1 and CDR2 from the germline V gene are LGHNA and YSLEER. CDR3 loop: CASSLPGDEQFF. DNA for the CDR3: TGCGCCAGCAGCCTGCCAGGGGATGAGCAGTTCTTC.

The chain recombines TRBV5-1 with TRBJ2-6; weak D call: TRBD1 (5 bases). CDR1 is SGHRS and CDR2 is YFSETQ in the germline V gene. The CDR3 has 17 amino acids. The V gene lost 4 bases and the J gene lost 5 bases, with 19 bases spanning the gap. CDR3 bases: TGCGCCAGCAGCCAAGGGGCAGCCGGTGTACGGGCCAACGTCCTGACTTTC. Its protein is CASSQGAAGVRANVLTF.

The chain uses TRBV7-2 and TRBJ1-2; D possibly corresponds to TRBD1 (5 bases). The CDR3 is 15 residues long. Germline V CDR1 and CDR2: SGHTA, FQGNSA. V was trimmed by 3 bases and J by 8 bases, leaving 19 bases between them. CDR3 protein: CASSFGQGNAWGYTF. Here the CDR3 DNA reads TGTGCCAGCAGCTTCGGGCAGGGAAATGCCTGGGGCTACACCTTC.

The J gene is TRBJ2-2, the V gene TRBV19; 7 bases line up with TRBD1. Trimming took 1 base from V and 5 from J; bases not matched to a gene: 4. CDR1 is LNHDA, CDR2 SQIVND, per germline (reference sequence). The CDR3 runs to 15 residues. The CDR3 DNA reads as TGTGCCAGTAGTATAGGGACAGGACTTACCGGGGAGCTGTTTTTT. Translated, it gives CASSIGTGLTGELFF.

Worth noting for this clone: One end of the junction fails to match germline, which may point to a read error. This CDR3 is CSSSPLSLNAHEQFF. CDR3 bases: TGTTCCAGCAGCCCATTGAGTTTGAACGCCCATGAGCAGTTCTTC. The genes are TRBV7-9 and TRBJ2-1, with D unclear. Germline-derived CDR1 and CDR2 are SEHNR and FQNEAQ (reference sequence). There are 15 residues in the CDR3.

V usage is TRBV4-1 and J usage is TRBJ2-7; maybe TRBD1 (8 bases). V was cut by 5 bases and J by 0 bases, with 14 bases left in between. The germline CDR1 and CDR2 sequences are MGHRA and YSYEKL. The CDR3 extends over 15 amino acids. The CDR3 sequence is CASSSQGGASYEQYF. The CDR3 nucleotides read TGCGCCAGCAGCTCACAGGGGGGGGCCTCCTACGAGCAGTACTTC.

The rearrangement uses TRBV18 and TRBJ1-2; 7 bases are shared with TRBD1. CDR3 length equals 13 residues. Germline V gene data show CDR1 as KGHSH and CDR2 as LQKENI. With V trimmed by 5 bases and J by 4 bases, 4 bases remained unmatched. Here the CDR3 DNA reads TGTGCCAGCTCAGCCGACAGGGTCTATGGCTACACCTTC. Translating it yields CASSADRVYGYTF.